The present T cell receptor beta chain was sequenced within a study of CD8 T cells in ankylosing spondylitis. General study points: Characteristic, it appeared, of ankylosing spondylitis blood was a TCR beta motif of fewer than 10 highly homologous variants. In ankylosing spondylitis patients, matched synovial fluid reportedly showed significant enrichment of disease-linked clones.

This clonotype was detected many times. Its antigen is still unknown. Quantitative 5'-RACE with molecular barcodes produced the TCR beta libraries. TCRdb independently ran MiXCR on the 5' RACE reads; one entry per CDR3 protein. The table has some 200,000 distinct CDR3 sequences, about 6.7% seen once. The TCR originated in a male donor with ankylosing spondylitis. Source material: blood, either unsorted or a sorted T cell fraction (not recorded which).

The CDR3 bases are TGTGCCAGCAGTGAACAGGGATTCGCCTACGAGCAGTACTTC. This codes for CASSEQGFAYEQYF. The chain employs TRBV6-2 or TRBV6-3 and TRBJ2-7, with TRBD1 as a possible D gene (6 bases). V dropped 5 bases and J dropped 2 bases, with 13 bases sitting between them. The CDR3 runs to 14 residues. Looked up from germline, CDR1 is MNHEY and CDR2 is SVGEGT.